This T cell receptor beta chain emerged from a study of OX40 agonist ivuxolimab in advanced cancers. Notes on the study in general: Also showing low normalized T-cell clonal expansion were some of the nonresponders.

The assay was immunoSEQ multiplex PCR, and TCRdb's table has in-frame clones only and misses some. The sample records tens of thousands of clones, around 94% being singletons. Trimming removed 5 bases at V and 4 bases at J, with 18 bases between. The length of the CDR3 is 16 residues. Germline lookup yields CDR1 SGHVS and CDR2 FNYEAQ. Notes on this clone: Its matching antigen is unknown.

Autoimmune disease history or systemic immunosuppression barred patients. This chain joins TRBV7-6 and TRBJ2-1; D remains unclear. This receptor was identified in an adult with an advanced solid tumor such as melanoma, head and neck, liver or kidney cancer. Sequencing was performed on CD4+ or CD8+ T cells sorted from blood, taken in a trial of the OX40 agonist ivuxolimab. In DNA, the CDR3 is TGTGCCAGCAGCCCCTCGTCGCCTGGGCCTTACAATGAGCAGTTCTTC. Translated, it gives CASSPSSPGPYNEQFF.